This T cell receptor (beta chain) was captured in a study of Ad26.COV2.S vaccination and SARS-CoV-2 variants. About the research overall: Ad26.COV2.S was injected intramuscularly once or twice, 56 days apart.

The CDR3 spans 16 residues. V dropped 4 bases and J dropped 4; count of bases not matched to a gene: 10. Germline values: CDR1 SGHTS, CDR2 YDEGEE. Turning to this clone: The antigen is unknown.

The table came from immunoSEQ multiplex PCR; TCRdb's copy has only in-frame clones and leaves some out. The sample has around 320,000 clones, around 87% seen once. Study-level points and caveats: Non-spike TCR breadth did not differ much between vaccine and placebo recipients. Researchers cautioned that TCR breadth and depth analyses may have underestimated total T cell responses. Relative to placebo recipients, vaccine recipients exhibited elevated spike-specific TCR breadth.

Treatment in this sample: some 20 received Ad26.COV2.S at low or high dose, single or two shots; several received placebo; per-sample allocation not given. Samples were taken on day 63 after the first vaccine or placebo injection. The chain combines TRBV5-8 with TRBJ2-1; 8 nucleotides agree with TRBD2. Sequencing used peripheral blood, obtained in a trial of Ad26.COV2.S vaccine versus placebo. This sequence was found in a person aged 18-60 years who received the Ad26.COV2.S COVID-19 vaccine or a placebo. The CDR3 sequence is CASSAATSVGYNEQFF. The CDR3 DNA sequence: TGTGCCAGCAGCGCAGCGACTAGCGTGGGTTACAATGAGCAGTTCTTC.